This T cell receptor (beta chain) was sequenced for a study of CD8 T cells in ankylosing spondylitis. This clonotype was seen more than once but under ten times. TCRdb re-analysed the 5' RACE reads in MiXCR, keeping a single row per CDR3 protein. This table holds just over 300,000 distinct CDR3 sequences, around 20% found once. This CDR3 is built from 14 residues. The germline V gene encodes CDR1 LNHDA and CDR2 SQIVND (reference sequence). Trimming shortened V by 0 bases and J by 4 bases, and 8 bases separated the two germline ends. Sequencing was performed on blood, either unsorted or a sorted T cell fraction (not recorded which). The TCR comes from a female donor with ankylosing spondylitis or in good health (not recorded which). The V call is TRBV19, the J call TRBJ2-3, with D tentatively TRBD2 (5 bases). The CDR3 DNA is TGTGCCAGTAGTATAGATCTCGGGGCAGATACGCAGTATTTT. Amino acids: CASSIDLGADTQYF.